These T cell receptor beta chains were read from a single sample in a study of blood T cell repertoires in COVID-19. TCRdb's table, derived via immunoSEQ multiplex PCR, lists solely in-frame clones and lacks some. The table records approximately 130,000 clones, roughly 81% of them present only once. Input material: peripheral blood. The source is a human donor in a cohort sampled during active COVID-19. The CDR3 runs from the conserved cysteine through the conserved F or W. The order of the fields is V gene, clone size, CDR3 protein. Expanded clones are given a class, and other clones once, few, many or no size at all.

>TRBV19|NA
CASSIASGGPNTGELFF
>TRBV7-9|once
CASSAYGRDRGTEAFF
>TRBV6-5|NA
CASSQTANYGYTF
>TRBV6-5|NA
CASSYMPGGSYNEQFF
>TRBV21-1|NA
CASIYADTQYF
>TRBV7-2|NA
CASSARDYARVNTGELFF
>TRBV5-1|NA
CASSLGQGASGANVLTF
>TRBV7-8|NA
CASSLEWARAYEQYF
>TRBV3-1/TRBV3-2|few
CASSPGTSGGSRNF
>TRBV7-8|NA
CASSLVIRGTANYGYTF
>TRBV27|few
CASSSSGGNAGGEQFF
>TRBV6-1|NA
CASSGSGLRSGANVLTF
>TRBV3-1/TRBV3-2|few
CASSPRTSGAGELFF
>TRBV5-5|NA
CASSLAPGTDTQYF
>TRBV25-1|NA
CASSLGQGTYEQYF
>TRBV19|NA
CASTTSGESSYEQYF
>TRBV6-5|NA
CASSNGFGGNQPQHF
>TRBV7-6|NA
CASSFSGGDNEQFF
>TRBV20-1|few
CSASVPSGGRDTQYF
>TRBV6-1|once
CASSEWGQLGNQPQHF
>TRBV19|NA
CASSPADRFNYGYTF
>TRBV2|NA
CASSGGGQNNSPLHF
>TRBV10-3|many
CAISEAGAADTQYF
>TRBV4-1|NA
CASSPGQGLVWTIYF
>TRBV28|NA
CASSTGGAGANVLTF
>TRBV5-1|NA
CASRNVAGVSTDTQYF
>TRBV7-2|NA
CASSLDLGWGRGTEAFF
>TRBV7-2|NA
CASSLSPNRGITGELFF
>TRBV3-1/TRBV3-2|NA
CASSPPTSGGERPYNEQFF
>TRBV3-1/TRBV3-2|once
CASSHYAQRAGRSSYNEQFF
>TRBV5-1|NA
CASSLVSEPEETQYF
>TRBV6-6|once
CASSPVRGPGGSYEQYF
>TRBV3-1/TRBV3-2|NA
CASSQVQGRWVNTEAFF
>TRBV5-4|NA
CASRATGTYEQYF
>TRBV7-8|NA
CASSQTTYTDTQYF
>TRBV7-9|few
CASSWQGALTYEQYF
>TRBV11-2|NA
CASSPPGGPQHF
>TRBV21-1|few
CASSGRPGTSKNIQYF
>TRBV14|NA
CASSHRIGGPLVNEQFF
>TRBV19|NA
CASQKSPGGSQPQHF
>TRBV2|NA
CASSDEGQGYNEQFF
>TRBV5-1|NA
CASCLGRETEAFF
>TRBV10-1|NA
CASSVGQRTGELFF
>TRBV11-3|NA
CASSLDGSGTEAFF
>TRBV4-1|once
CASSQLPGQGISYEQYF
>TRBV6-2/TRBV6-3|NA
CASSYSYPYGYTF
>TRBV6-5|NA
CASSQGVYNSPLHF
>TRBV5-1|NA
CASSLAVNTEAFF
>TRBV5-1|NA
CASSFDRAGNTIYF
>TRBV7-9|NA
CASSGGSYNEQFF
>TRBV6-1|NA
CASSEEVRGYEQYF
>TRBV6-5|NA
CASRTWAPGELFF
>TRBV5-4|NA
CASSPSPGQGAVYEQYF
>TRBV3-1/TRBV3-2|NA
CASSTMGQQPQHF
>TRBV7-6|once
CASSIRSEGDTQYF
>TRBV5-1|NA
CASHERGVSTDTQYF
>TRBV7-9|NA
CASSWDRGAYEQYF